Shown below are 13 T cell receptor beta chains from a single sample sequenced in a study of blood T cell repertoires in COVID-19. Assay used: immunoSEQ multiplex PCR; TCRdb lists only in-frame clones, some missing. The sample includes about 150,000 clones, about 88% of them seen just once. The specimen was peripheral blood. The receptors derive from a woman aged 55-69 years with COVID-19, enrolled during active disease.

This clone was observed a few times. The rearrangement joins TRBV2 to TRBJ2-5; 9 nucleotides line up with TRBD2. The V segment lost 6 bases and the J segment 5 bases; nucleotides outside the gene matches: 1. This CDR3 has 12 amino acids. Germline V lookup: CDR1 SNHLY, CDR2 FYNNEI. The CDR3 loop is CASRAGGETQYF. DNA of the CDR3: TGTGCCAGCAGGGCGGGAGGGGAGACCCAGTACTTC.

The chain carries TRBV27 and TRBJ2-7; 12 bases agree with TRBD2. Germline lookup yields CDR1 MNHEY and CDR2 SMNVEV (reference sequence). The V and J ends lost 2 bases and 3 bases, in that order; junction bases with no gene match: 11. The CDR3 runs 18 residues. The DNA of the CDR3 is TGTGCCAGCAGTTTAGGGTCTAGCGGGAGGGCCGAGCTCTACGAGCAGTACTTC. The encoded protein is CASSLGSSGRAELYEQYF.

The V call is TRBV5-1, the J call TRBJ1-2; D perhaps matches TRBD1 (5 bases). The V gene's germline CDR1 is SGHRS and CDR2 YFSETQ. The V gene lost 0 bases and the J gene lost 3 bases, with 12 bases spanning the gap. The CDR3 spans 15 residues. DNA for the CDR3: TGCGCCAGCAGCTTGGAGGCAGGGCCCTACTATGGCTACACCTTC. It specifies CASSLEAGPYYGYTF.

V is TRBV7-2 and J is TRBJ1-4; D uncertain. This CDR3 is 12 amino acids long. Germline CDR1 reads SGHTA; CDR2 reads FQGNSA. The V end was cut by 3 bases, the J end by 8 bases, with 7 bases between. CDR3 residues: CASSLNGEKLFF. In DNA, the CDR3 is TGTGCCAGCAGCTTGAATGGCGAAAAACTGTTTTTT.

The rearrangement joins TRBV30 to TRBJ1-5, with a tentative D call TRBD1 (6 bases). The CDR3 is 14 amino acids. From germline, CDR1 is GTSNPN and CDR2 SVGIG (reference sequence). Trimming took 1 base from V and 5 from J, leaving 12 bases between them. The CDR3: CAWSGIRGDQPQHF. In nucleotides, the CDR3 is TGTGCCTGGAGTGGCATCAGGGGAGATCAGCCCCAGCATTTT.

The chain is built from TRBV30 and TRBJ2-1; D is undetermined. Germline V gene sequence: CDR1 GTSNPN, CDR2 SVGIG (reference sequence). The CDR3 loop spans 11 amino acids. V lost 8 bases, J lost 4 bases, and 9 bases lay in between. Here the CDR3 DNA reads TGTGCCACCAGGCGTTACAATGAGCAGTTCTTC. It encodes CATRRYNEQFF.

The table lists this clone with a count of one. CDR3 amino acids: CASSTDRAPNEKLFF. As DNA, the CDR3 is TGTGCCAGCAGCACCGACAGGGCCCCTAATGAAAAACTGTTTTTT. This rearrangement joins TRBV7-9 to TRBJ1-4, with 7 positions matching TRBD1. After removal of 5 bases from V and 3 bases from J, the junction contained 6 bases not matched to a gene. The length of the CDR3 is 15 residues. Germline assignment: CDR1 SEHNR and CDR2 FQNEAQ (reference sequence).

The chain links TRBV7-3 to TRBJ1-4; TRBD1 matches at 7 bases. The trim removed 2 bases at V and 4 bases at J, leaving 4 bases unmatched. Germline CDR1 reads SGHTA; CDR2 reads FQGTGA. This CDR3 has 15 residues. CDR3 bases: TGTGCCAGCAGCTTAGGGGGACAGCTTAATGAAAAACTGTTTTTT. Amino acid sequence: CASSLGGQLNEKLFF.

The CDR3 region is CASSQAGLEAFF. CDR3 nucleotides: TGTGCCAGCAGCCAAGCAGGTCTTGAAGCTTTCTTT. V is TRBV3-1 (or the pseudogene TRBV3-2) and J is TRBJ1-1, with unresolved D. The germline V gene has CDR1 LGHDT and CDR2 YNNKEL (reference sequence). The V and J ends lost 1 base and 7 bases respectively, with 7 bases between them. This CDR3 is built from 12 residues.

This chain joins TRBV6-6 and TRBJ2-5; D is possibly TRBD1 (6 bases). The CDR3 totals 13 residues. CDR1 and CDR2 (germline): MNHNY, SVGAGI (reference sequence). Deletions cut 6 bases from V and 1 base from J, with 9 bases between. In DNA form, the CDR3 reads TGTGCCAGCAGATTGGGGGCCCAAGAGACCCAGTACTTC. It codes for CASRLGAQETQYF.

The DNA for the CDR3 is TGTGCCAGCAGCAGGACTAGCGGGAGCCCCGGGGAGGAGCAGTTCTTC. Encoded protein: CASSRTSGSPGEEQFF. The chain has TRBV7-9 and TRBJ2-1; 13 positions match TRBD2. J lost 10 bases, V lost 5 bases, and 11 bases had no gene match. The germline CDR1 and CDR2 sequences are SEHNR and FQNEAQ (reference sequence). The CDR3 is 16 amino acids.

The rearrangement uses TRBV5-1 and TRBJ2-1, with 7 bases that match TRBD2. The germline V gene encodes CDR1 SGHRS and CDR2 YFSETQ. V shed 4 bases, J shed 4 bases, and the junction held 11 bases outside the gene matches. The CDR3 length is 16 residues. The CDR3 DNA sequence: TGCGCCAGCAGCAGAGGGTGGCAGGGAGGGTACAATGAGCAGTTCTTC. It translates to CASSRGWQGGYNEQFF.

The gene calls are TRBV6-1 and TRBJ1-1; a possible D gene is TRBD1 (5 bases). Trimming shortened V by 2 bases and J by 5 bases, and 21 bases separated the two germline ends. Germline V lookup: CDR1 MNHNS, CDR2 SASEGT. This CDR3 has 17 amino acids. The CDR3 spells CASSERIRVWEVTEAFF. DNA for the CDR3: TGTGCCAGCAGTGAAAGAATCAGGGTCTGGGAGGTAACTGAAGCTTTCTTT.